A selection of T cell receptor beta chains follows, all from one sample in a study of metastatic and nonmetastatic thyroid tumors. Via MiXCR, TCRdb re-called the PCR reads. The data hold just under 4,000 clones, with roughly 21% observed a single time. The sequenced sample was tumor tissue. These receptors originate from a male donor with papillary thyroid cancer or a benign thyroid nodule (not recorded which). Some clones in this sample may be carry-over from other donors' samples. Each CDR3 is given with its conserved first and last residue. D genes are given only for firm matches. Not every row has a clone size; where given, it reads once, few, many or a size class.

TRBD1,TRBJ1-2,TRBV28,-,CASKYRTGARDTF,TGTGCCAGCAAATACAGAACAGGGGCCAGAGACACCTTC
TRBD1,TRBJ2-7,TRBV30,-,CAWSGTGGIDEQYF,TGTGCCTGGAGTGGGACAGGGGGCATCGACGAGCAGTACTTC
TRBD1,TRBJ1-5,TRBV20-1,-,CSASPGGRDQPQHF,TGCAGTGCTAGCCCAGGGGGGAGAGATCAGCCCCAGCATTTT
-,TRBJ1-5,TRBV30,once,CAWSRGGINQPQHF,TGTGCCTGGAGTCGAGGAGGGATCAATCAGCCCCAGCATTTT
-,TRBJ2-1,TRBV28,-,CASSFAPKTGGEQFF,TGTGCCAGCAGTTTCGCACCGAAGACAGGCGGCGAGCAGTTCTTC
-,TRBJ1-2,TRBV5-1,medium-sized,CASRPGLYGYTF,TGCGCCAGCAGGCCGGGACTCTATGGCTACACCTTC
TRBD1,TRBJ2-3,TRBV19,-,CASSMTGTSTDTQYF,TGTGCCAGTAGTATGACAGGGACGAGCACAGATACGCAGTATTTT
-,TRBJ1-1,TRBV28,-,CASSFSPGVRYTEAFF,TGTGCCAGCAGTTTTTCTCCCGGGGTTCGGTACACTGAAGCTTTCTTT
TRBD2,TRBJ2-2,TRBV12-3/TRBV12-4,-,CASSFHPYRTSGGMNTGELFF,TGTGCCAGCAGTTTCCATCCCTATCGGACTAGCGGGGGGATGAACACCGGGGAGCTGTTTTTT
TRBD1,TRBJ2-7,TRBV28,-,CASSYGTGATYEQYF,TGTGCCAGCAGTTATGGGACAGGGGCGACCTACGAGCAGTACTTC
TRBD1,TRBJ1-1,TRBV20-1,-,CSARSTGSNTEAFF,TGCAGTGCTAGATCGACAGGGTCGAACACTGAAGCTTTCTTT
-,TRBJ2-5,TRBV7-3,-,CASSFGAGVQETQYF,TGTGCCAGCAGCTTCGGTGCAGGAGTGCAAGAGACCCAGTACTTC
-,TRBJ2-2,TRBV5-6,medium-sized,CASSFQQVNTGELFF,TGTGCCAGCAGCTTTCAACAGGTCAACACCGGGGAGCTGTTTTTT
-,TRBJ1-2,TRBV25-1,medium-sized,CATSLGTNYGYTF,TGTGCCACCTCACTTGGGACTAACTATGGCTACACCTTC
TRBD1,TRBJ1-5,TRBV6-1,large,CASRADRGAQPQHF,TGTGCCAGCAGGGCAGACAGGGGGGCTCAGCCCCAGCATTTT
-,TRBJ1-2,TRBV6-4,few,CASSPRGTGGYTF,TGTGCCAGCAGTCCTAGGGGGACGGGAGGCTACACCTTC
-,TRBJ2-7,TRBV7-8,medium-sized,CASSWGSWYEQYF,TGTGCCAGCAGCTGGGGAAGTTGGTACGAGCAGTACTTC
TRBD1,TRBJ1-6,TRBV28,many,CASSQDRGETNSPLHF,TGTGCCAGCAGCCAAGACAGGGGAGAGACCAATTCACCCCTCCACTTT
TRBD1,TRBJ2-7,TRBV24-1,many,CATSSGTGDSEQYF,TGTGCCACCAGTTCCGGGACAGGGGATAGCGAGCAGTACTTC
TRBD1,TRBJ1-1,TRBV6-4,few,CASSQRSGTGWANTEAFF,TGTGCCAGCAGTCAGCGAAGCGGGACAGGGTGGGCGAACACTGAAGCTTTCTTT
TRBD1,TRBJ2-1,TRBV30,-,CAWRDRGSGRNEQFF,TGTGCCTGGAGGGACAGGGGTTCGGGTAGGAATGAGCAGTTCTTC
TRBD2,TRBJ2-7,TRBV5-1,-,CASRPGTSGSLSYEQYF,TGCGCCAGCAGACCGGGGACTAGCGGGAGTTTAAGCTACGAGCAGTACTTC
TRBD1,TRBJ2-5,TRBV13,-,CASSLGQGASSGTQYF,TGTGCCAGCAGCTTGGGTCAGGGGGCGTCTTCGGGGACCCAGTACTTC
TRBD1,TRBJ2-7,TRBV4-1,many,CASSQPTGTESYEQYF,TGCGCCAGCAGCCAACCGACCGGGACAGAGAGCTACGAGCAGTACTTC
-,TRBJ2-6,TRBV30,once,CAWSVLGSGANVLIF,TGTGCCTGGAGTGTGCTGGGTTCTGGGGCCAACGTCCTGATTTTC
-,TRBJ2-2,TRBV6-1,-,CASTPGQGYTGELFF,TGTGCCAGCACCCCAGGCCAGGGCTACACCGGGGAGCTGTTTTTT
TRBD2,TRBJ2-3,TRBV6-1,-,CASMTSVFTDTQYF,TGTGCCAGCATGACTAGCGTGTTCACAGATACGCAGTATTTT
-,TRBJ2-3,TRBV5-1,-,CASSFSILNTDTQYF,TGCGCCAGCAGCTTCTCCATACTTAACACAGATACGCAGTATTTT
-,TRBJ2-7,TRBV6-2/TRBV6-3,few,CASSYSVMHVTSSGEQYF,TGTGCCAGCAGTTACTCCGTTATGCACGTTACTAGCTCGGGGGAGCAGTACTTC
-,TRBJ1-2,TRBV6-4,few,CASSEDRGYGYTF,TGTGCCAGCAGTGAAGACCGCGGCTATGGCTACACCTTC
-,TRBJ2-1,TRBV6-1,-,CASIPLSCSHSNEQFF,TGTGCCAGCATTCCACTTAGCTGTAGTCATTCCAATGAGCAGTTTTTC
-,TRBJ2-7,TRBV12-3/TRBV12-4,-,CASALGQGLTYEQYF,TGTGCCAGCGCCTTGGGGCAGGGTCTTACCTACGAGCAGTACTTC
TRBD1,TRBJ1-2,TRBV28,few,CASSHIDGTGSGYTF,TGTGCCAGCAGCCATATTGACGGGACAGGGAGCGGCTACACCTTC
-,TRBJ2-2,TRBV24-1,medium-sized,CATSDPGTGGELFF,TGTGCCACCAGTGATCCCGGAACGGGCGGGGAGCTGTTTTTT
-,TRBJ1-3,TRBV19,medium-sized,CASRSGLDSEWNTIYF,TGTGCCAGTAGGTCAGGGCTGGACAGTGAGTGGAACACCATATATTTT
-,TRBJ1-6,TRBV2,-,CASRLDGYIYNSPLHF,TGTGCCAGCAGATTGGACGGATACATCTATAATTCACCCCTCCACTTT
-,TRBJ1-2,TRBV30,-,CAWRAGPQLRYGYTF,TGTGCCTGGAGGGCCGGGCCTCAATTGCGATATGGCTACACCTTC
TRBD2,TRBJ2-2,TRBV20-1,few,CSARAGGNTGELFF,TGCAGTGCTAGGGCGGGGGGTAACACCGGGGAGCTGTTTTTT
-,TRBJ1-6,TRBV10-1,-,CASSERGSSYNSPLHF,TGCGCCAGCAGTGAGCGCGGTAGCTCCTATAATTCACCCCTCCACTTT
-,TRBJ2-7,TRBV5-1,-,CASSLDSHSYEQYF,TGCGCCAGCAGCTTGGATAGTCATTCCTACGAGCAGTACTTC
-,TRBJ2-7,TRBV11-2,-,CASSWSVFSYEQYF,TGTGCCAGCAGCTGGAGTGTATTTTCCTACGAGCAGTACTTC
TRBD1,TRBJ2-7,TRBV27,few,CASRRTGNYEQYF,TGTGCCAGCAGACGGACAGGGAACTACGAGCAGTACTTC